These 20 T cell receptor beta chains share one sample of origin, sequenced in a study of cytomegalovirus exposure and HLA in healthy donors. Vbeta (60) and Jbeta (13) primers were used in the PCR. Sequencing used immunoSEQ multiplex PCR; TCRdb keeps in-frame clones, though not all of them. The table lists approximately 120,000 clones, 81% of them singletons, with approximately 4% in the top ten. The sample consisted of PBMCs. These receptors all stem from a man aged 18 to 35 in good health and CMV-seropositive.

The chain has TRBV30 and TRBJ1-5; 9 bases fit TRBD1. Germline V gives CDR1 GTSNPN, CDR2 SVGIG (reference sequence). CDR3 length: 16 residues. The V gene end was trimmed by 1 base and the J gene end by 4 bases; junction bases not matched to a gene: 8. The CDR3 region is CAWSAPGQGYNQPQHF. The CDR3 region has the DNA TGTGCCTGGAGTGCCCCGGGACAGGGATATAATCAGCCCCAGCATTTT.

V gene TRBV28 combines with J gene TRBJ2-5, with D unclear. The CDR3 totals 11 residues. The germline V and J ends were trimmed by 5 bases and 5 bases, with 6 bases remaining between them. Germline lookup yields CDR1 MDHEN and CDR2 SYDVKM. Here the CDR3 reads CASSLEETQYF. The CDR3, as DNA: TGTGCCAGCAGTCTCGAGGAGACCCAGTACTTC.

CDR3 sequence (DNA): TGTGCCAGCAGTTGGCAGGGGTCGTATGAGCAGTACTTC. Amino acid sequence: CASSWQGSYEQYF. V is TRBV6-5 and J is TRBJ2-7; possibly TRBD1 for D (6 bases). Germline-derived CDR1 and CDR2 are MNHEY and SVGAGI. V was pared by 4 bases and J by 7 bases, with 14 bases between. The CDR3 contains 13 residues.

This sequence joins TRBV5-1 and TRBJ2-1; 10 bases are shared with TRBD1. V shed 0 bases and J 6 bases; nucleotides not matched to a gene: 0. The CDR3 runs to 14 residues. Germline-derived CDR1 and CDR2 are SGHRS and YFSETQ. CDR3 protein: CASSLGTGGNEQFF. CDR3 bases: TGCGCCAGCAGCTTGGGGACAGGGGGCAATGAGCAGTTCTTC.

This sequence joins TRBV19 and TRBJ2-5; D may be TRBD2 (5 bases). The V and J ends lost 3 bases and 3 bases respectively, with 11 bases between them. Germline values: CDR1 LNHDA, CDR2 SQIVND (reference sequence). CDR3 length: 14 residues. The DNA of the CDR3 is TGTGCCAGTAGTATCGGCCGGCGGGAAGAGACCCAGTACTTC. Its protein product is CASSIGRREETQYF.

The chain has TRBV5-4 and TRBJ2-1; 7 bases are shared with TRBD1. Trimming at V came to 4 bases and at J to 2 bases, leaving 9 bases not matched to a gene. The CDR3 loop spans 16 amino acids. Germline CDR1 SGHNT, CDR2 YYREEE (reference sequence). In nucleotides, the CDR3 is TGTGCCAGCAGCGAAAGCAACAGGGGCCCCTACAATGAGCAGTTCTTC. Translation: CASSESNRGPYNEQFF.

The gene calls are TRBV11-3 and TRBJ2-7; possible D gene TRBD2, 6 bases. V lost 5 bases and J lost 2, with 13 bases in between. This CDR3 region has 14 residues. In germline, CDR1 is SGHNT, CDR2 YENEEA. Here the CDR3 DNA reads TGTGCCAGCAGCCTCGGGACTGGTACCTACGAGCAGTACTTC. This sequence encodes CASSLGTGTYEQYF.

The chain's CDR3 is CASSSTGFPYEQYF. In DNA, the CDR3 is TGTGCCAGCAGCTCTACAGGGTTTCCCTACGAGCAGTACTTC. This chain connects TRBV5-6 to TRBJ2-7; a possible D gene is TRBD1 (6 bases). V lost 3 bases, J lost 2 bases, and 12 bases lay in between. This CDR3 has 14 residues. Germline loops: CDR1 SGHDT, CDR2 YYEEEE.

The J gene is TRBJ2-1, the V gene TRBV9, with 12 nucleotides matching TRBD1. V gave up 5 bases and J gave up 8 bases; unmatched junction bases: 11. The CDR3 totals 16 residues. Germline V gene data show CDR1 as SGDLS and CDR2 as YYNGEE. The CDR3 region is CASSAPGTGGFHEQFF. The CDR3 DNA reads TGTGCCAGCAGTGCCCCCGGGACAGGGGGCTTCCATGAGCAGTTCTTC.

This chain joins TRBV6-5 and TRBJ2-1; no firm D call. The V and J ends lost 5 bases and 2 bases respectively, with 10 bases between them. This CDR3 spans 14 amino acids. Per germline, CDR1 MNHEY and CDR2 SVGAGI. CDR3 sequence (DNA): TGTGCCAGCAGTCAGACACTCACCTACAATGAGCAGTTCTTC. Its translation is CASSQTLTYNEQFF.

The chain is built from TRBV30 and TRBJ1-1, with a weak D call TRBD1 (5 bases). The V and J ends lost 2 bases and 4 bases respectively, with 11 bases between them. This CDR3 spans 13 amino acids. Per the germline V gene, CDR1 is GTSNPN and CDR2 is SVGIG (reference sequence). The CDR3 is CAWSRSGGTEAFF. The CDR3 DNA reads as TGTGCCTGGAGTCGCTCGGGGGGCACTGAAGCTTTCTTT.

The chain combines TRBV5-4 with TRBJ2-1, with D maybe TRBD2 (5 bases). The CDR3 has 13 residues. V lost 0 bases to trimming and J lost 8 bases, with 9 bases between them. The V gene's germline CDR1 is SGHNT and CDR2 YYREEE (reference sequence). The CDR3 protein is CASSLGGGDEQFF. For the CDR3, the DNA is TGTGCCAGCAGCTTGGGTGGAGGCGATGAGCAGTTCTTC.

This chain links TRBV19 with TRBJ2-2; TRBD1 aligns across 7 bases. CDR3 size: 14 residues. V dropped 10 bases and J dropped 7; count of bases not matched to a gene: 12. In germline, CDR1 is LNHDA, CDR2 SQIVND (reference sequence). In DNA, the CDR3 is TGTGCCACCCGGGACAGTCCCGTCGGCGGGGAGCTGTTTTTT. It is translated as CATRDSPVGGELFF.

Points on this clone: No DNA is shown, since the ends of the CDR3 on it are uncertain; the CDR3 is the one TCRdb lists. Here the CDR3 reads CASSSSTGRYGYTF. This sequence joins TRBV6-5 and TRBJ1-2; the listed D gene, TRBD1, was not tested against the DNA. The germline CDR1 and CDR2 sequences are MNHEY and SVGAGI. The CDR3 totals 14 residues, both ends included.

The rearrangement uses TRBV7-8 and TRBJ2-7; perhaps TRBD2 as D (6 bases). The V gene lost 5 bases and the J gene lost 7 bases, with 27 bases spanning the gap. This CDR3 has 17 residues. The V gene's germline CDR1 is SGHVS and CDR2 FQNEAQ. CDR3 region: CASSPSIPGLGVFEQYF. CDR3 DNA: TGTGCCAGCAGCCCCTCAATTCCGGGACTGGGAGTCTTTGAGCAGTACTTC.

The V call is TRBV19, the J call TRBJ2-3; D remains unclear. The CDR3 has 11 residues. Trimming stripped 10 bases from V and 2 bases from J, with 7 bases between. CDR1 LNHDA and CDR2 SQIVND come from the germline V gene (reference sequence). For the CDR3, the DNA is TGTGCCACCCAGAACACAGATACGCAGTATTTT. Translating it yields CATQNTDTQYF.

The chain uses TRBV7-2 and TRBJ2-7; D not certain. CDR1 is SGHTA and CDR2 is FQGNSA in the germline V gene. This CDR3 region has 13 residues. V shed 0 bases and J shed 6 bases, with 9 bases lying between them. The CDR3 DNA is TGTGCCAGCAGCTTAGCTGCGCGTGGCGAGCAGTACTTC. It is translated as CASSLAARGEQYF.

The gene calls are TRBV4-3 and TRBJ2-2; 13 nucleotides line up with TRBD2. V shed 5 bases, J shed 3 bases, and the junction held 9 bases outside the gene matches. Looked up from germline, CDR1 is LGHNA and CDR2 is YSLEER. The CDR3 sequence is 18 residues long. This CDR3 reads CASSFRTSGSGDTGELFF. In nucleotides, the CDR3 is TGCGCCAGCAGCTTCCGGACTAGCGGGAGCGGTGACACCGGGGAGCTGTTTTTT.

This rearrangement joins TRBV4-1 to TRBJ1-1; D unresolved. CDR1 MGHRA and CDR2 YSYEKL come from the germline V gene. CDR3 length: 15 residues. V lost 0 bases, J lost 6 bases, and 14 bases lay in between. CDR3 residues: CASSQEGLSLSEAFF. The CDR3 DNA reads TGCGCCAGCAGCCAAGAGGGCCTCTCTCTTTCTGAAGCTTTCTTT.

This clone was observed once. The J gene is TRBJ1-2, the V gene TRBV19; D perhaps matches TRBD1 (5 bases). Per the germline V gene, CDR1 is LNHDA and CDR2 is SQIVND (reference sequence). The CDR3 spans 12 residues. V was cut by 5 bases and J by 8 bases, with 12 bases left in between. The DNA of the CDR3 is TGTGCCAGTAGTGACAGCTCAAGGGGCTACACCTTC. This translates into CASSDSSRGYTF.